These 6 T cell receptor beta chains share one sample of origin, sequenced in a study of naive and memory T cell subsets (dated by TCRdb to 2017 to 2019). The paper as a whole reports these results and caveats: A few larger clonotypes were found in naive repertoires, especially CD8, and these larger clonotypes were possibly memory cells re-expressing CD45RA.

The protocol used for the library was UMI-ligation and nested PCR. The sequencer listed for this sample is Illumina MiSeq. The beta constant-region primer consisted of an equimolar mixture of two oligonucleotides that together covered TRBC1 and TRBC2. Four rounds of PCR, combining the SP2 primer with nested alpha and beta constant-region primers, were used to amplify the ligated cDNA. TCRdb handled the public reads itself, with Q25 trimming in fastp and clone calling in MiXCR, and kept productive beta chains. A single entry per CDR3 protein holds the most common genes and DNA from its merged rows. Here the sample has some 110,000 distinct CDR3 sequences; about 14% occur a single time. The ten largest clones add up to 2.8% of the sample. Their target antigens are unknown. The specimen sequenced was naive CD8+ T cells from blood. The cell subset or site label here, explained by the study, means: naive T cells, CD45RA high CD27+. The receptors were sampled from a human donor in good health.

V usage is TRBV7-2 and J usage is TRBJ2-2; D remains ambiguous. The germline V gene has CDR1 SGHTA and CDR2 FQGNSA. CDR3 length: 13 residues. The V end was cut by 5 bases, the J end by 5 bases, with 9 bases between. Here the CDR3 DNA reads TGTGCCAGCAGCCTGGCTTGGACCGGGGAGCTGTTTTTT. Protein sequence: CASSLAWTGELFF.

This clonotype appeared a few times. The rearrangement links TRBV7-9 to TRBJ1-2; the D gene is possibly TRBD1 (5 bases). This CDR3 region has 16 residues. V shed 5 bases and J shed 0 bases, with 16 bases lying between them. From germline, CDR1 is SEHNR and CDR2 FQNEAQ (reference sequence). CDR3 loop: CASSHPEGSANYGYTF. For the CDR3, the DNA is TGTGCCAGCAGCCACCCGGAGGGGTCGGCTAACTATGGCTACACCTTC.

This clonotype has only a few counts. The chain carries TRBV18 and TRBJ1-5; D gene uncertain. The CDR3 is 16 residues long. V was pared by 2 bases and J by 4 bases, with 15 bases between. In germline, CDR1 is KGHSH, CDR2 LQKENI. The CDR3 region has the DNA TGTGCCAGCTCACCAGCGCACAGAATCGGAAATCAGCCCCAGCATTTT. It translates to CASSPAHRIGNQPQHF.

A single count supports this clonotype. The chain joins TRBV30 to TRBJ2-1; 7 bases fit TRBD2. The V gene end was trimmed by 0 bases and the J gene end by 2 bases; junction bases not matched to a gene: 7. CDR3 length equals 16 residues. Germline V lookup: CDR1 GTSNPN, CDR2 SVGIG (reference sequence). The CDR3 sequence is CAWSVRGGGTYNEQFF. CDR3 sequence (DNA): TGTGCCTGGAGTGTACGAGGCGGGGGTACCTACAATGAGCAGTTCTTC.

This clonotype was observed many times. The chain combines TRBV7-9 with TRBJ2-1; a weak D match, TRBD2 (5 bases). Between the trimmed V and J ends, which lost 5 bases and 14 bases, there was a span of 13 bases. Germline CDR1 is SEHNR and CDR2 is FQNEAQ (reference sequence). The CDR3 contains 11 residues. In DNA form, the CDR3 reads TGTGCCAGCAGCCCAGGCGAGGGAGAGTTCTTC. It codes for CASSPGEGEFF.

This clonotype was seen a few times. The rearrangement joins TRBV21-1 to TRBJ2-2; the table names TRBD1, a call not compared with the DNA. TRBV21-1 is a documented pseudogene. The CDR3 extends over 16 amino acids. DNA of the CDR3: TGTGCCAGCAGCAAAGGGGGGCAGAAGAGGTCCGGGGAGCTGTTTTTT. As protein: CASSKGGQKRSGELFF.